Sequencing of this TCR beta chain was carried out in a study of regulatory T cells in long-lasting Graves disease. This clonotype has ten or more counts. Building of the TCR beta libraries involved iRepertoire HTBI primers and Arm-PCR of CDR3 regions. In the original processing: Overall, samples carried roughly 60 TRBV and 14 TRBJ segments. Via MiXCR, TCRdb re-called the multiplex PCR reads, giving one row per CDR3 protein. The authors' filters were not applied to this entry. This sample has about 470,000 distinct CDR3 sequences; around 21% occur once, and the top ten carry 7% to 10%. Indicated time point: persistent/refractory GD, antithyroid drugs over 5 years with positive TRAb. Construction of the TCR library relied on RNA isolated from PBMCs. In each case, Graves' disease was diagnosed per American Thyroid Association guidelines. The sequences come from peripheral blood mononuclear cells (PBMCs), collected when the disease was refractory, from a patient treated with antithyroid drugs. This receptor was taken from a female donor with Graves disease.

The CDR3 DNA is TGTGCCAGCAGCCACGACAGGGGCGGCACCGGGGAGCTGTTTTTT. Residues: CASSHDRGGTGELFF. The chain uses TRBV11-1 and TRBJ2-2, with TRBD1 matching 8 bases. The CDR3 contains 15 residues. The V gene's germline CDR1 is SGHAT and CDR2 FQDESV (reference sequence). Trimming at V came to 5 bases and at J to 4 bases, leaving 6 bases not matched to a gene.